This T cell receptor beta chain was retrieved from a study of identical twins. V was trimmed by 3 bases and J by 11 bases, leaving 28 bases between them. Germline lookup yields CDR1 LGHNA and CDR2 YNFKEQ. This CDR3 has 17 amino acids. Healthy Caucasian individuals made up all the donors. TCRdb redid the calling of the 5' RACE reads with MiXCR, one entry per CDR3 protein. The sample holds 1.5 million to 2 million distinct CDR3 sequences, around 33% seen once. The chain recombines TRBV4-2 with TRBJ2-5; possibly TRBD1 for D (5 bases). This receptor was obtained from a newborn girl in good health. The sample consisted of cord blood. DNA of the CDR3: TGTGCCAGCAGCCACCGTTTTGTGGGGCAAGGCTCCAATGAGCAGTACTTC. This encodes CASSHRFVGQGSNEQYF.